One sample yielded the 25 T cell receptor beta chains listed below, sequenced in a study of response to subunit inactivated influenza vaccine. TCRdb used MiXCR to reprocess the RT-PCR reads, holding one entry per CDR3 protein. The table shows about 310,000 distinct CDR3 sequences, with approximately 21% occurring only once. Source: PBMCs from blood, taken 21 months after vaccination. Source of these receptors: a man between 45 and 75 years old who received an inactivated influenza vaccine.

This clonotype was detected ten times or more. DNA of the CDR3: TGCAGTGCTAGGGGGACCGACAGGGGCAGGCACACTGAAGCTTTCTTT. Its translation is CSARGTDRGRHTEAFF. The chain carries TRBV20-1 and TRBJ1-1, with 8 bases that match TRBD1. CDR3 length: 16 amino acids. With 3 bases clipped from V and 3 bases from J, the junction kept 12 bases outside the gene matches. Germline CDR1 and CDR2: DFQATT and SNEGSKA (reference sequence).

This clonotype was observed at least ten times. This rearrangement joins TRBV6-1 to TRBJ1-5, with unresolved D. The CDR3 is 12 amino acids. CDR1 is MNHNS, CDR2 SASEGT, per germline. Trimming pared 6 bases from V and 9 bases from J, leaving 12 bases between. The CDR3 region is CASRDGTSPQHF. The CDR3 DNA reads as TGTGCCAGCAGGGACGGAACGTCGCCCCAGCATTTT.

This clonotype was counted a single time. The genes are TRBV14 and TRBJ2-2, with D unresolved. This CDR3 comprises 14 residues. Trimming took off 1 base at V and 6 bases at J, with 9 bases between the two ends. Germline V gives CDR1 SGHDN, CDR2 FVKESK. DNA for the CDR3: TGTGCCAGCAGCCAAGGGTTCGTACCCGGGGAGCTGTTTTTT. Its protein product is CASSQGFVPGELFF.

V usage is TRBV2 and J usage is TRBJ2-3; D ambiguous. This CDR3 spans 15 amino acids. The V and J ends lost 8 bases and 2 bases respectively, with 17 bases between them. Germline lookup yields CDR1 SNHLY and CDR2 FYNNEI. The CDR3 region has the DNA TGTGCCAGCCCTCGTGACCGGCGCTCCACAGATACGCAGTATTTT. It is translated as CASPRDRRSTDTQYF.

A remark on this clonotype: Germline is not matched at one junction end, which may reflect a read error. The DNA of the CDR3 is TGCGCCAGCAGCTTGGAATGGACAGCGGCGGGCTACACCTTT. As protein: CASSLEWTAAGYTF. The chain carries TRBV5-1 and TRBJ1-2; perhaps TRBD1 as D (6 bases). The CDR3 spans 14 residues. From germline, CDR1 is SGHRS and CDR2 YFSETQ. Variable domain in full (rest from reference TRBV5-1 and TRBJ1-2): KAGVTQTPRYLIKTRGQQVTLSCSPISGHRSVSWYQQTPGQGLQFLFEYFSETQRNKGNFPGRFSGRQFSNSRSEMNVSTLELGDSALYLCASSLEWTAAGYTFGSGTRLTVV.

This clonotype was seen only a few times. CDR3: CATRGLKNTEAFF. The CDR3 nucleotides read TGTGCCACCAGGGGACTCAAGAACACTGAAGCTTTCTTT. The chain carries TRBV24-1 and TRBJ1-1; weak D call: TRBD1 (5 bases). The V gene's germline CDR1 is KGHDR and CDR2 SFDVKD. The CDR3 covers 13 residues. V was trimmed by 7 bases and J by 1 base, leaving 9 bases between them.

The chain recombines TRBV9 with TRBJ2-1; 7 bases agree with TRBD1. From germline, CDR1 is SGDLS and CDR2 YYNGEE. CDR3 length equals 17 residues. J gave up 0 bases and V 4 bases, and 10 bases lay outside the gene matches. This CDR3 reads CASSPRGTDYSYNEQFF. The CDR3 nucleotides are TGTGCCAGCAGCCCACGAGGGACAGACTACTCCTACAATGAGCAGTTCTTC.

J is TRBJ2-4 and V is TRBV20-1; D ambiguous. V lost 5 bases and J lost 7, with 6 bases in between. CDR1 is DFQATT, CDR2 SNEGSKA, per germline (reference sequence). CDR3 length: 10 amino acids. This chain's CDR3 is CSALLNIQYF. The CDR3 nucleotides read TGCAGTGCTCTTTTGAACATTCAGTACTTC.

This clonotype has more than one count but fewer than ten. The chain combines TRBV6-5 with TRBJ2-7; tentative D call: TRBD1 (6 bases). The CDR3 is made up of 15 amino acids. The germline V gene encodes CDR1 MNHEY and CDR2 SVGAGI. Between the trimmed V and J ends, which lost 0 bases and 3 bases, there was a span of 12 bases. The CDR3 sequence: CASSYSLDSYYEQYF. The CDR3 bases are TGTGCCAGCAGTTACTCGTTGGACAGCTACTACGAGCAGTACTTC.

The chain uses TRBV6-5 and TRBJ1-2; D may be TRBD1 (6 bases). Per germline, CDR1 MNHEY and CDR2 SVGAGI. V was clipped by 2 bases and J by 3 bases, with 7 bases between them. This CDR3 contains 13 residues. The CDR3 protein is CASSYRQDYGYTF. DNA of the CDR3: TGTGCCAGCAGTTACCGACAGGACTATGGCTACACCTTC.

The chain uses TRBV10-3 and TRBJ1-2, with D hard to call. V lost 0 bases to trimming and J lost 8 bases, with 13 bases between them. The CDR3 loop spans 14 amino acids. Per the germline V gene, CDR1 is ENHRY and CDR2 is SYGVKD. CDR3 sequence: CAISESFRGVGYTF. The CDR3 bases are TGTGCCATCAGTGAGTCGTTTCGGGGAGTCGGCTACACCTTC.

There are a few counts of this clonotype. The chain joins TRBV12-3 or TRBV12-4 to TRBJ1-5; TRBD1 matches 7 bases. CDR3 length: 16 residues. Losses at the gene ends were 10 bases for V and 2 bases for J; bases not matched to a gene: 14. The CDR3 sequence is CATKLIGGVGNQPQHF. CDR3 DNA: TGTGCCACCAAACTGATAGGGGGCGTCGGCAATCAGCCCCAGCATTTT.

The CDR3 reads CASSLSTSGYYNEQFF. The CDR3 nucleotides read TGTGCCAGCAGCTTAAGTACTAGCGGCTACTACAATGAGCAGTTCTTC. This sequence joins TRBV7-3 and TRBJ2-1, with 8 nucleotides matching TRBD2. The CDR3 extends over 16 amino acids. J lost 3 bases, V lost 1 base, and 5 bases had no gene match. The germline V gene has CDR1 SGHTA and CDR2 FQGTGA. Combining the CDR3 with reference TRBV7-3 and TRBJ2-1 gives the whole variable domain GAGVSQTPSNKVTEKGKYVELRCDPISGHTALYWYRQSLGQGPEFLIYFQGTGAADDSGLPNDRFFAVRPEGSVSTLKIQRTERGDSAVYLCASSLSTSGYYNEQFFGPGTRLTVL.

The rearrangement links TRBV4-3 to TRBJ1-1; no firm D call. Trimming cost V 0 bases and J 7 bases, with 15 bases left between them. Germline V gene lookup returns CDR1 LGHNA and CDR2 YSLEER. The CDR3 consists of 15 residues. CDR3 protein: CASSQDLKGRGEAFF. The CDR3 DNA sequence: TGCGCCAGCAGCCAAGATCTTAAGGGAAGAGGTGAAGCTTTCTTT.

The sample holds a few counts of this clonotype. The genes are TRBV12-3 or TRBV12-4 and TRBJ2-2; a possible D gene is TRBD1 (6 bases). V lost 4 bases to trimming and J lost 4 bases, with 7 bases between them. This CDR3 has 13 residues. The CDR3 nucleotides read TGTGCCAGCAGTTCGACAGGCACCGGGGAGCTGTTTTTT. Protein sequence: CASSSTGTGELFF.

The rearrangement joins TRBV18 to TRBJ1-5, with TRBD1 identical over 9 bases. Losses at the gene ends were 4 bases for V and 6 bases for J; bases not matched to a gene: 7. CDR3 length: 15 amino acids. Germline V gives CDR1 KGHSH, CDR2 LQKENI. CDR3 amino acids: CASSQVGTGTQPQHF. The DNA for the CDR3 is TGTGCCAGCTCACAGGTGGGGACAGGGACTCAGCCCCAGCATTTT.

This clonotype was found many times. This chain connects TRBV27 to TRBJ2-7; D is undetermined. Per germline, CDR1 MNHEY and CDR2 SMNVEV (reference sequence). This CDR3 has 13 amino acids. The ends were cut back, 3 bases at V and 1 base at J, with 7 bases in the middle. CDR3 amino acids: CASSFGRSYEQYF. CDR3 nucleotide sequence: TGTGCCAGCAGTTTCGGCAGATCCTACGAGCAGTACTTC.

The J gene is TRBJ1-5, the V gene TRBV20-1; a weak D match, TRBD1 (6 bases). Trimming removed 6 bases at V and 4 bases at J, with 25 bases between. This CDR3 is 17 amino acids long. The germline V gene has CDR1 DFQATT and CDR2 SNEGSKA (reference sequence). DNA of the CDR3: TGCAGTGCCCATGGCCGGGACACAGAAAGTTCTAATCAGCCCCAGCATTTT. It encodes CSAHGRDTESSNQPQHF.

DNA of the CDR3: TGCGCCAGCAGCCTGTACAGGGACTTCAACACTGAAGCTTTCTTT. This translates into CASSLYRDFNTEAFF. The gene calls are TRBV5-1 and TRBJ1-1, with D possibly being TRBD1 (6 bases). This CDR3 is built from 15 residues. Germline V lookup: CDR1 SGHRS, CDR2 YFSETQ. V shed 4 bases and J shed 2 bases, with 15 bases lying between them.

The chain couples TRBV6-2 or TRBV6-3 to TRBJ2-7, with 9 bases fitting TRBD2. Germline lookup yields CDR1 MNHEY and CDR2 SVGEGT. V lost 8 bases and J lost 3; bases outside the gene matches: 11. This CDR3 contains 15 residues. In nucleotides, the CDR3 is TGTGCCAGCCAAACTACCGGGACTAGCATCTACGAGCAGTACTTC. Protein product: CASQTTGTSIYEQYF.

V and J are TRBV6-5 and TRBJ1-6, with 8 nucleotides matching TRBD1. This CDR3 has 18 residues. After removal of 0 bases from V and 5 bases from J, the junction contained 9 bases not matched to a gene. Germline values: CDR1 MNHEY, CDR2 SVGAGI. The CDR3 bases are TGTGCCAGCAGTTACTCGACTACAGGGACAGGAAATAATTCACCCCTCCACTTT. It yields the protein CASSYSTTGTGNNSPLHF.

J is TRBJ2-1 and V is TRBV18, with 7 positions matching TRBD1. Losses at the gene ends were 3 bases for V and 3 bases for J; bases not matched to a gene: 11. The germline CDR1 and CDR2 sequences are KGHSH and LQKENI. The CDR3 totals 17 residues. Here the CDR3 reads CASSPALRTGNYNEQFF. The DNA for the CDR3 is TGTGCCAGCTCACCGGCGTTAAGGACAGGTAACTACAATGAGCAGTTCTTC.

The chain combines TRBV20-1 with TRBJ2-1; 11 positions agree with TRBD2. The CDR3 has 14 amino acids. Germline CDR1 and CDR2: DFQATT and SNEGSKA (reference sequence). With 1 base clipped from V and 4 bases from J, the junction kept 0 bases outside the gene matches. Written as DNA, the CDR3 is TGCAGTGCTAGAGGACTAGCGGGGTACAATGAGCAGTTCTTC. Encoded protein: CSARGLAGYNEQFF.

This clonotype was counted only a few times. This sequence joins TRBV4-3 and TRBJ2-3, with D unclear. Per germline, CDR1 LGHNA and CDR2 YSLEER. V lost 0 bases, J lost 4 bases, and 14 bases lay in between. The CDR3 extends over 16 amino acids. The chain's CDR3 is CASSQDGQFGSDTQYF. The CDR3 nucleotides are TGCGCCAGCAGCCAAGATGGGCAGTTTGGGTCAGATACGCAGTATTTT.

The rearrangement joins TRBV5-4 to TRBJ2-3, with 7 positions matching TRBD2. Trimming took 1 base from V and 2 from J; bases not matched to a gene: 4. Germline V CDR1 and CDR2: SGHNT, YYREEE (reference sequence). This CDR3 contains 15 residues. The CDR3 here is CASSLSRGSTDTQYF. Here the CDR3 DNA reads TGTGCCAGCAGCTTGTCGCGGGGGTCCACAGATACGCAGTATTTT.